The rows below give T cell receptor beta chains drawn from one sample of a study of blood T cell repertoires in COVID-19. Profiling relied on immunoSEQ multiplex PCR, and the TCRdb table lists in-frame clones only, not all of them. Among more than 100,000 clones listed, about 80% were seen once. Sequenced material: peripheral blood. These receptor sequences come from a woman of 80 years or more with acute or convalescent COVID-19. Both conserved end residues are part of each CDR3.

j_call v_call cdr3_aa
TRBJ2-5 TRBV14 CASSPEGTSVFLETQYF
TRBJ2-7 TRBV6-5 CASSYLRGYEQYF
TRBJ1-6 TRBV27 CASSFAGQYNSPLHF
TRBJ1-1 TRBV30 CAWSGTGGTEAFF
TRBJ1-1 TRBV7-8 CASSLDDRLNTEAFF
TRBJ2-2 TRBV7-2 CASSSFPGTGELFF
TRBJ2-1 TRBV5-6 CASSLVGEGWNEQFF
TRBJ1-1 TRBV30 CAWSPGQGFTEAFF
TRBJ2-1 TRBV5-1 CASSYGSGYNEQFF
TRBJ1-1 TRBV7-2 CASSAYRGNTEAFF
TRBJ1-4 TRBV7-9 CASSFSGRGEKLFF